This T cell receptor beta chain stems from a study of T cell changes during pregnancy in multiple sclerosis. Clones were read by immunoSEQ multiplex PCR, and TCRdb kept only the in-frame ones, dropping some. The sample comprises over 100,000 clones, about 90% of which are singletons, and about 1.6% rests with the top ten. The receptor was derived from a female donor with multiple sclerosis, enrolled in a pregnancy study. Source: peripheral blood, taken in the third trimester of pregnancy.

CDR3 sequence: CASSIDRSGLRGSNQPQHF. DNA for the CDR3: TGTGCCAGTAGTATTGATAGGTCAGGGTTACGCGGTAGCAATCAGCCCCAGCATTTT. V is TRBV19 and J is TRBJ1-5; D is possibly TRBD1 (5 bases). The germline V gene has CDR1 LNHDA and CDR2 SQIVND (reference sequence). The CDR3 consists of 19 residues. Trimming removed 3 bases at V and 0 bases at J, with 21 bases between. Using reference TRBV19 and TRBJ1-5 for the parts outside the CDR3, the full variable domain is DGGITQSPKYLFRKEGQNVTLSCEQNLNHDAMYWYRQDPGQGLRLIYYSQIVNDFQKGDIAEGYSVSREKKESFPLTVTSAQKNPTAFYLCASSIDRSGLRGSNQPQHFGDGTRLSIL.